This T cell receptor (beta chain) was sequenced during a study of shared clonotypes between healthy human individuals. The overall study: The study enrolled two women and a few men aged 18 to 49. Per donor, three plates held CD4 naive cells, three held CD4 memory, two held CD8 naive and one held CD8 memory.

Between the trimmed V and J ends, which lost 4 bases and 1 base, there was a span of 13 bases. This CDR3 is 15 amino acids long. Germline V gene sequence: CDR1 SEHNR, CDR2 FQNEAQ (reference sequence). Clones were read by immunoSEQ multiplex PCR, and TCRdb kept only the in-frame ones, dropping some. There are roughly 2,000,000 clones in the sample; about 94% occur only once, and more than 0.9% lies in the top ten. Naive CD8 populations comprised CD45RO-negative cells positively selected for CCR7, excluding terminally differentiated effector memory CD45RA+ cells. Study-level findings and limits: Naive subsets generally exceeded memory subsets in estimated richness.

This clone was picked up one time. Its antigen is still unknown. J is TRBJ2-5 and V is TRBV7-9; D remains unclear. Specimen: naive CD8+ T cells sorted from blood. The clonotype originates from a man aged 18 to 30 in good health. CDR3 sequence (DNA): TGTGCCAGCAGCTCCGCTCAACGGACCCAAGAGACCCAGTACTTC. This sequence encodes CASSSAQRTQETQYF. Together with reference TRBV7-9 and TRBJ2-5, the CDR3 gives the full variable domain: DTGVSQNPRHKITKRGQNVTFRCDPISEHNRLYWYRQTLGQGPEFLTYFQNEAQLEKSRLLSDRFSAERPKGSFSTLEIQRTEQGDSAMYLCASSSAQRTQETQYFGPGTRLLVL.